Given below is one T cell receptor (beta chain) in context. With random hexamers, reverse transcription was performed on roughly 0.45 to 1 ug of RNA. TCRdb reprocessed the immunoSEQ multiplex PCR reads via MiXCR and lists one record per CDR3 protein. The table includes 250,000 or so distinct CDR3 sequences, around 93% detected once. The V end lost 5 bases, the J end lost 0 bases, and 7 bases lay between the germline ends. Per germline, CDR1 SGHAT and CDR2 FQNNGV. This CDR3 comprises 13 residues. This sample is part of a study of CD8 T cells in Susac syndrome. The V call is TRBV11-2, the J call TRBJ2-5; no definite D call. This receptor was identified in a human donor with multiple sclerosis. Sequenced: CD4+ T cells from PBMCs. The CDR3, as DNA: TGTGCCAGCAGCGTCGGCCACCAAGAGACCCAGTACTTC. It specifies CASSVGHQETQYF.